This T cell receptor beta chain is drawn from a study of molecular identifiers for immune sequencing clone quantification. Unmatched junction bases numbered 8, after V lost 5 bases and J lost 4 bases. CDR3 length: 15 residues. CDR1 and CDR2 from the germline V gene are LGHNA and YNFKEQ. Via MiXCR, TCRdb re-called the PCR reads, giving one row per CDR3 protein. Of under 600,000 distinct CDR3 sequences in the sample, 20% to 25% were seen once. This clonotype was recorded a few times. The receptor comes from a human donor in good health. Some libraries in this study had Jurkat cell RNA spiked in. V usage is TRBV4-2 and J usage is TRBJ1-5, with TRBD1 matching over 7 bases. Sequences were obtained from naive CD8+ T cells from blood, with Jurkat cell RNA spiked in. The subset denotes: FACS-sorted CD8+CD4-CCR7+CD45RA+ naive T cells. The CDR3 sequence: CASSARDRLNQPQHF. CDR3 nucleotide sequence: TGTGCCAGCAGCGCCCGGGACAGACTTAATCAGCCCCAGCATTTT.